The following is a T cell receptor (beta chain) sequence with its context. Study processing details: Amplification of reference gene primers was used by the study to estimate nucleated cell counts. TCRdb's copy holds only in-frame clones and misses some; the assay was immunoSEQ multiplex PCR. From that table come the V and J calls and clone size; the DNA was used to work out D and trimming. Of 130,000 to 150,000 clones in the sample, around 84% were seen once. The sample comes from a study of blood T cell repertoires in COVID-19. In the study overall: The samples span acute and convalescent COVID-19 from the United States, Italy and Spain. The analysed material was cDNA or gDNA that came from T cells, B-cell-depleted T cells, or PBMCs.

This CDR3 comprises 13 residues. Germline-derived CDR1 and CDR2 are SQVTM and ANQGSEA. The V end lost 4 bases, the J end lost 1 base, and 7 bases lay between the germline ends. The receptor was isolated from a human donor in a cohort sampled during active COVID-19. The specimen was peripheral blood. The rearrangement joins TRBV29-1 to TRBJ2-2; D is perhaps TRBD1 (5 bases). The CDR3 sequence is CSVGTRNTGELFF. The DNA for the CDR3 is TGCAGCGTTGGGACACGGAACACCGGGGAGCTGTTTTTT.